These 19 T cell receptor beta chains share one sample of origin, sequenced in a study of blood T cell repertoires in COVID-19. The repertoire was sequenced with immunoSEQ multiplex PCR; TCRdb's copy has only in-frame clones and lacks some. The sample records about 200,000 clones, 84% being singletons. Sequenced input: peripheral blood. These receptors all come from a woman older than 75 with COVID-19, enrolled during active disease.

The CDR3 protein is CASSPGRGGFEQYF. The CDR3 coding sequence is TGTGCCAGCAGCCCCGGCAGGGGAGGGTTCGAGCAGTACTTC. The chain is built from TRBV5-4 and TRBJ2-7; maybe TRBD2 (7 bases). This CDR3 comprises 14 residues. Germline V gene lookup returns CDR1 SGHNT and CDR2 YYREEE (reference sequence). The V gene lost 4 bases and the J gene lost 6 bases, with 17 bases spanning the gap.

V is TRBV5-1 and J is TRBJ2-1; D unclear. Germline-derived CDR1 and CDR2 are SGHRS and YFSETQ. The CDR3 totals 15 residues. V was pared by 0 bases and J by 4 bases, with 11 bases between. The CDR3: CASSLGKIDYNEQFF. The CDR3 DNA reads TGCGCCAGCAGCTTGGGTAAGATAGATTACAATGAGCAGTTCTTC. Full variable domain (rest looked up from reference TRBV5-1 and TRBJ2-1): KAGVTQTPRYLIKTRGQQVTLSCSPISGHRSVSWYQQTPGQGLQFLFEYFSETQRNKGNFPGRFSGRQFSNSRSEMNVSTLELGDSALYLCASSLGKIDYNEQFFGPGTRLTVL.

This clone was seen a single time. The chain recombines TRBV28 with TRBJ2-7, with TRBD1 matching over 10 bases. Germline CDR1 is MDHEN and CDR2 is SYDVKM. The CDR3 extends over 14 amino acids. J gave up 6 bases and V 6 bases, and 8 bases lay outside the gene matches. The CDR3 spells CASRGPGQGLEQYF. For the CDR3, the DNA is TGTGCCAGCAGGGGACCGGGACAGGGGCTCGAGCAGTACTTC.

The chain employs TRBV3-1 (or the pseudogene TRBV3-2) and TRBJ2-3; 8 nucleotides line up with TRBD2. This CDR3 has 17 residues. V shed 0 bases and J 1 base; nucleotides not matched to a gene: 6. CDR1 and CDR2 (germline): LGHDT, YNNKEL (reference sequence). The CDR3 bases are TGTGCCAGCAGCCAAGAAAGGAGCGGGAGAGGCACAGATACGCAGTATTTT. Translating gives CASSQERSGRGTDTQYF.

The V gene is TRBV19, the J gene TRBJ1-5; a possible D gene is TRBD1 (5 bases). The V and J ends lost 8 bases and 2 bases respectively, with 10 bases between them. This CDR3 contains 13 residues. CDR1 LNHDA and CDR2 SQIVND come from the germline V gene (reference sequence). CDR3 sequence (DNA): TGTGCCAGTGCAACAGGAGGCAATCAGCCCCAGCATTTT. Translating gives CASATGGNQPQHF.

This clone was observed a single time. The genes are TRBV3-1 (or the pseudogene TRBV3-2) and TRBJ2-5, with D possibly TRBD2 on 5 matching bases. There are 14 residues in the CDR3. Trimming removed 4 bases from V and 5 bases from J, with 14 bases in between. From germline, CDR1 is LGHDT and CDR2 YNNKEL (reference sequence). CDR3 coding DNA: TGTGCCAGCAGCCGAGATTCTCGAGGGGAGACCCAGTACTTC. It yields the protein CASSRDSRGETQYF.

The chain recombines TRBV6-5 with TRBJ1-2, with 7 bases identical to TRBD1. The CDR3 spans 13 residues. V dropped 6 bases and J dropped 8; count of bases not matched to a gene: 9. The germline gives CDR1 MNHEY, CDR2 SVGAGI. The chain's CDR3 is CASRADRVSGYTF. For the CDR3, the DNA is TGTGCCAGCAGAGCAGACAGGGTGAGCGGCTACACCTTC.

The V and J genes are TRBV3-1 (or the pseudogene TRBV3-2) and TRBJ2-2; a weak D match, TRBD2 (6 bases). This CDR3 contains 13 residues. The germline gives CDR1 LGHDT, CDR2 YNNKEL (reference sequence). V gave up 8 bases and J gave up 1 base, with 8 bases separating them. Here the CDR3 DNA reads TGTGCCAGCGACGGGGGGAACACCGGGGAGCTGTTTTTT. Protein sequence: CASDGGNTGELFF.

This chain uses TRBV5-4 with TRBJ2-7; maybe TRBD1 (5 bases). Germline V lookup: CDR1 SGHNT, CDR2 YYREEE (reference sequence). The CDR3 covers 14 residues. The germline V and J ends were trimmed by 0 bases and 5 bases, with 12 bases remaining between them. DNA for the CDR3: TGTGCCAGCAGCTTGGCCCAGGGCGCGGACGAGCAGTACTTC. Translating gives CASSLAQGADEQYF.

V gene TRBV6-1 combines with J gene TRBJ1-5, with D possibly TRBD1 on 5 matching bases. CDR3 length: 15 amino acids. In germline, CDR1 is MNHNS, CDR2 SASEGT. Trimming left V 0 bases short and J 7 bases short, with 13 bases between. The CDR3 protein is CASSEALGGPQPQHF. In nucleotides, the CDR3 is TGTGCCAGCAGTGAAGCGCTGGGGGGTCCCCAGCCCCAGCATTTT.

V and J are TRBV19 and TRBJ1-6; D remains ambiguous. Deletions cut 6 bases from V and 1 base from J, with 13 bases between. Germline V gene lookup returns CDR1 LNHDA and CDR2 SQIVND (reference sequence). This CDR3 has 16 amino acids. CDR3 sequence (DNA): TGTGCCAGTAGAGGGAGCGGGAATTCCTATAATTCACCCCTCCACTTT. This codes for CASRGSGNSYNSPLHF. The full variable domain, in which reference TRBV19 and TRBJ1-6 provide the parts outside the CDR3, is DGGITQSPKYLFRKEGQNVTLSCEQNLNHDAMYWYRQDPGQGLRLIYYSQIVNDFQKGDIAEGYSVSREKKESFPLTVTSAQKNPTAFYLCASRGSGNSYNSPLHFGNGTRLTVT.

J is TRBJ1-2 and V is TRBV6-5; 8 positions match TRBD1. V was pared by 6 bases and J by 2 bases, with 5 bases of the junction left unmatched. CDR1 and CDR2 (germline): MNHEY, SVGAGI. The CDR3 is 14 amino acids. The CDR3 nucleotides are TGTGCCAGCAGCCTCCGGACAGGGAACTATGGCTACACCTTC. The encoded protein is CASSLRTGNYGYTF.

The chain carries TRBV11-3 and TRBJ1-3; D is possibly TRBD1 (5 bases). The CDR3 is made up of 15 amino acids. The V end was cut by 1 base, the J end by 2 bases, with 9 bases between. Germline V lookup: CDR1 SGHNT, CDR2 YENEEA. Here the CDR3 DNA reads TGTGCCAGCAGCTTAGGGGGCGTGCCTGGAAACACCATATATTTT. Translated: CASSLGGVPGNTIYF.

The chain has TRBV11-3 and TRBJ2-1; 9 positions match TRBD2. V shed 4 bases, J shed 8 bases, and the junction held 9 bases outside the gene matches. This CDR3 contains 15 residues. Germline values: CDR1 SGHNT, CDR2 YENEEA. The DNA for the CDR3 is TGTGCCAGCAGCTCAGGGGTAGCGGGAGTCCATGAGCAGTTCTTC. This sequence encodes CASSSGVAGVHEQFF. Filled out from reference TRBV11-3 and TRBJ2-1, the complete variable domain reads EAGVVQSPRYKIIEKKQPVAFWCNPISGHNTLYWYLQNLGQGPELLIRYENEEAVDDSQLPKDRFSAERLKGVDSTLKIQPAELGDSAVYLCASSSGVAGVHEQFFGPGTRLTVL.

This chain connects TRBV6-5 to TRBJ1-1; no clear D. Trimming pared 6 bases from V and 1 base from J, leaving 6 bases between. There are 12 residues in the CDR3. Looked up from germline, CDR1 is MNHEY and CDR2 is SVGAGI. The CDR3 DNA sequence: TGTGCCAGCAGCCGACAGAACACTGAAGCTTTCTTT. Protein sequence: CASSRQNTEAFF.

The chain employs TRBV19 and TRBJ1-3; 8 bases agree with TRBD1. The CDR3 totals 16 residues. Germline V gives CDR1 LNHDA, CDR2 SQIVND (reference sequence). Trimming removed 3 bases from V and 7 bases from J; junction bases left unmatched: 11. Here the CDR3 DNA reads TGTGCCAGTAGTATCTCCGAGACAGGGGTTTGGAACACCATATATTTT. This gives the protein CASSISETGVWNTIYF.

As DNA, the CDR3 is TGTGCCAGTCGTAGCAGGGCCGGATATGGCTACACCTTC. Translation: CASRSRAGYGYTF. The V and J genes are TRBV28 and TRBJ1-2; TRBD1 might be the D (5 bases). The germline gives CDR1 MDHEN, CDR2 SYDVKM. The CDR3 contains 13 residues. Trimming stripped 9 bases from V and 5 bases from J, with 16 bases between.

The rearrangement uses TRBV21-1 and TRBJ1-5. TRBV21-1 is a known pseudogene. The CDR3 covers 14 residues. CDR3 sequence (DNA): TGTGCCAGCAGCTTCGTGGGAGGGGATCAGCCCCAGCATTTT. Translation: CASSFVGGDQPQHF.

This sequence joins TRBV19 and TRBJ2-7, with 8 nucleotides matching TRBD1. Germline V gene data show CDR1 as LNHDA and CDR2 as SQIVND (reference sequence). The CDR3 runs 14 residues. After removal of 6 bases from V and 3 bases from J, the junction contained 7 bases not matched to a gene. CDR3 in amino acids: CASSQDRVHYEQYF. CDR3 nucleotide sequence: TGTGCCAGTAGCCAGGACAGGGTCCACTACGAGCAGTACTTC.